Included here is one T cell receptor beta chain sequence, with context. The antigen is unknown. Time point denoted: week 35, safety follow-up. Every single dose of the vaccine, 300 ug of mutant IDH1 20-mer peptide, came with topical imiquimod. V was clipped by 3 bases and J by 7 bases, with 8 bases between them. This CDR3 contains 12 residues. Germline CDR1 is SGHDT and CDR2 is YYEEEE. Sequencing was performed with immunoSEQ multiplex PCR; in TCRdb, only in-frame clones are kept and a portion is missing. The data contain roughly 60,000 clones, roughly 81% of them singletons. The sample originates from a study of a mutant IDH1 vaccine in newly diagnosed glioma. Study-wide background: Earlier care involved radiotherapy, temozolomide, or both, and the majority received both.

Study findings and constraints: Approximately 93% of patients showed vaccine-induced immune responses across multiple MHC alleles.

Sequencing was performed on PBMCs, taken from a glioma patient whose treatment included an IDH1 peptide vaccine. V and J are TRBV5-6 and TRBJ1-5, with no clear D. The TCR comes from a man aged 35-49 years with glioma. The CDR3 here is CASSYKRQPQHF. For the CDR3, the DNA is TGTGCCAGCAGCTATAAACGCCAGCCCCAGCATTTT.